Listed below are T cell receptor beta chains from one sample, sequenced in a study of T cell changes during pregnancy in multiple sclerosis. The repertoire was sequenced with immunoSEQ multiplex PCR; TCRdb's copy has only in-frame clones and lacks some. The profile covers roughly 55,000 clones, with over 80% appearing a single time and approximately 0.18% taken by the ten largest. The sequenced sample was CD4+ T cells from peripheral blood mononuclear cells, obtained after pregnancy. These receptors originate from a female donor in good health, enrolled as a control in a pregnancy study. CDR3s leave out the opening cysteine and the closing phenylalanine or tryptophan. Not all rows give a size; the values are once, few, many and, for expanded clones, a class.

v_gene: TRBV19; j_gene: TRBJ1-5; abundance: NA; CDR3aa: ASSRGPWTGEGQPQH
v_gene: TRBV7-9; j_gene: TRBJ1-2; abundance: once; CDR3aa: ASTPRGGGNYGYT
v_gene: TRBV6-5; j_gene: TRBJ1-4; abundance: NA; CDR3aa: ASSYQNRGEKLF
v_gene: TRBV18; j_gene: TRBJ1-6; abundance: once; CDR3aa: ASSRTGDNSPLH
v_gene: TRBV5-1; j_gene: TRBJ1-6; abundance: NA; CDR3aa: ASSLEARSNSPLH
v_gene: TRBV11-2; j_gene: TRBJ2-3; abundance: NA; CDR3aa: ASTTRGGGTDTQY
v_gene: TRBV5-1; j_gene: TRBJ1-2; abundance: NA; CDR3aa: ASRGQVGGYT
v_gene: TRBV4-1; j_gene: TRBJ2-1; abundance: NA; CDR3aa: ASSQDSGGRVNEQF
v_gene: TRBV19; j_gene: TRBJ2-4; abundance: NA; CDR3aa: ASSILGHIQY
v_gene: TRBV30; j_gene: TRBJ1-1; abundance: NA; CDR3aa: AFAHGNTEAF
v_gene: TRBV29-1; j_gene: TRBJ1-2; abundance: NA; CDR3aa: SVTGPRDTGYGYT
v_gene: TRBV4-3; j_gene: TRBJ2-3; abundance: NA; CDR3aa: ASSQEGGLDTQY
v_gene: TRBV6-5; j_gene: TRBJ2-2; abundance: NA; CDR3aa: ASSSEAGGPVGELF
v_gene: TRBV18; j_gene: TRBJ2-7; abundance: NA; CDR3aa: ASSDLRGLGEQY
v_gene: TRBV29-1; j_gene: TRBJ2-7; abundance: NA; CDR3aa: SVSQGMGEQY
v_gene: TRBV11-3; j_gene: TRBJ2-7; abundance: NA; CDR3aa: ASSPGGTYEQY
v_gene: TRBV11-3; j_gene: TRBJ1-2; abundance: NA; CDR3aa: ASSGNRGAGYT
v_gene: TRBV7-3; j_gene: TRBJ2-2; abundance: NA; CDR3aa: ASRFEPGQGAGELF
v_gene: TRBV30; j_gene: TRBJ2-3; abundance: once; CDR3aa: AGRQVRLTDTQY
v_gene: TRBV28; j_gene: TRBJ2-4; abundance: NA; CDR3aa: ASSSGNYAKNIQY
v_gene: TRBV5-5; j_gene: TRBJ2-7; abundance: NA; CDR3aa: ASSLYRETYEQY
v_gene: TRBV7-8; j_gene: TRBJ1-2; abundance: NA; CDR3aa: ASSPGGQVWYGYT